The next 2 T cell receptor beta chains were all read from a single sample in a study of cytomegalovirus exposure and HLA in healthy donors (dated by TCRdb to about 2017). Receptor libraries were prepared by the immunoSEQ multiplex PCR assay. This is the immuneACCESS table as TCRdb keeps it, with only in-frame sequences that have V and J called. A part of the clones is gone; compared with another copy, unresolved V genes explain less than half, and the rest is unexplained. Within this sample are roughly 70,000 clones, with about 85% of them counted one time only. About 3% of the sample is held by the ten biggest clonotypes. The sequenced sample consisted of PBMCs. These receptors came from a man aged 25 to 40 in good health and CMV-seronegative.

The chain carries TRBV19 and TRBJ2-5; D is ambiguous. Germline CDR1 and CDR2: LNHDA and SQIVND (reference sequence). This CDR3 is 11 amino acids long. Between the trimmed V and J ends, which lost 6 bases and 5 bases, there was a span of 7 bases. This chain's CDR3 is CASRREETQYF. The CDR3 DNA reads TGTGCCAGTAGGCGAGAGGAGACCCAGTACTTC. Looking up the rest from reference TRBV19 and TRBJ2-5 gives the full variable domain: DGGITQSPKYLFRKEGQNVTLSCEQNLNHDAMYWYRQDPGQGLRLIYYSQIVNDFQKGDIAEGYSVSREKKESFPLTVTSAQKNPTAFYLCASRREETQYFGPGTRLLVL.

The chain couples TRBV6-6 to TRBJ2-4, with 7 bases fitting TRBD2. The CDR3 runs 13 residues. Germline values: CDR1 MNHNY, CDR2 SVGAGI (reference sequence). V shed 6 bases and J 8 bases; nucleotides not matched to a gene: 7. CDR3 residues: CASSLHRGDIQYF. The CDR3, as DNA: TGTGCCAGCAGCCTTCATCGGGGGGACATTCAGTACTTC.